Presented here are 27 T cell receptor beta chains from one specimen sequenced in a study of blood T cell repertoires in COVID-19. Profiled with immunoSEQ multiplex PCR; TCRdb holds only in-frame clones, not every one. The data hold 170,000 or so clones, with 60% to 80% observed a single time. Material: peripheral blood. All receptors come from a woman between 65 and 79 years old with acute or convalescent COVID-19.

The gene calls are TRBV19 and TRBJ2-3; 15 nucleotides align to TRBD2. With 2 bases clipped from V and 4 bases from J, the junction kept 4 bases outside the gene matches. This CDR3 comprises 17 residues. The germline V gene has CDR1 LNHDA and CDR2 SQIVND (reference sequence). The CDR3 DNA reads TGTGCCAGTAGTATACGGACTAGCGGGAGGGGCTCAGATACGCAGTATTTT. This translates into CASSIRTSGRGSDTQYF.

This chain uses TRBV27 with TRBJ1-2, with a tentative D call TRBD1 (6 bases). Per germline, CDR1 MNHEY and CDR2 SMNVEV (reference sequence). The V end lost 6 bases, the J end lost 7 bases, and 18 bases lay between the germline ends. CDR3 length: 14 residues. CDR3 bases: TGTGCCAGCAGAACGACAGGAAGCAACCCTGGCTACACCTTC. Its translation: CASRTTGSNPGYTF.

The CDR3, as DNA: TGTGCCAGCAGTGCAGGACTAGCGGGAAGCACAGATACGCAGTATTTT. Translating it yields CASSAGLAGSTDTQYF. The chain uses TRBV6-1 and TRBJ2-3; 12 bases are a match to TRBD2. V lost 4 bases, J lost 0 bases, and 2 bases stayed unmatched. The germline V gene encodes CDR1 MNHNS and CDR2 SASEGT. CDR3 length equals 16 residues.

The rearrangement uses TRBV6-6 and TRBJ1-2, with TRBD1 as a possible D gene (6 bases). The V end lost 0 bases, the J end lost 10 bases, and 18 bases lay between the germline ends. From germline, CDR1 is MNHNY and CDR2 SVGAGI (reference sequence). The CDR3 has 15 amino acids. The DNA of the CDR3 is TGTGCCAGCAGTTACTCCAGAAACAGGGTCGGGAACTACACCTTC. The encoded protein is CASSYSRNRVGNYTF.

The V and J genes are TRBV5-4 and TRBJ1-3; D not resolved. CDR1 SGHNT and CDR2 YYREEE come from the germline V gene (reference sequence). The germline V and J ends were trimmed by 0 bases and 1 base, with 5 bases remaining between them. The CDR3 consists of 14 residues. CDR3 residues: CASSLDQSGNTIYF. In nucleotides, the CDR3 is TGTGCCAGCAGCTTGGATCAATCTGGAAACACCATATATTTT.

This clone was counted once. CDR3 sequence (DNA): TGCGCCAGCAGCTTGGAAGGGGACACTTCCTCTAATGAAAAACTGTTTTTT. Its protein product is CASSLEGDTSSNEKLFF. The chain carries TRBV5-1 and TRBJ1-4, with D possibly being TRBD1 (6 bases). Germline lookup yields CDR1 SGHRS and CDR2 YFSETQ. V lost 0 bases to trimming and J lost 3 bases, with 15 bases between them. CDR3 length equals 17 residues.

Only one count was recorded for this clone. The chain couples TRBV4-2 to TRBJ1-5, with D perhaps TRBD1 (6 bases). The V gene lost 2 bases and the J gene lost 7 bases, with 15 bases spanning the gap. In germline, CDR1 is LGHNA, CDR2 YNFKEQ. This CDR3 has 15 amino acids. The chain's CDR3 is CASSQLQGGGQPQHF. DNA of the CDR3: TGTGCCAGCAGCCAACTTCAGGGAGGGGGACAGCCCCAGCATTTT.

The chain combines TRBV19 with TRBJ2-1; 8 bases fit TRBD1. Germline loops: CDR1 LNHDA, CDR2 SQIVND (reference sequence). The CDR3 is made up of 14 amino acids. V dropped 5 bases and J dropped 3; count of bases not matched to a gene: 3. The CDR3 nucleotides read TGTGCCAGTAGTCCGGGGACAGGCTACAATGAGCAGTTCTTC. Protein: CASSPGTGYNEQFF.

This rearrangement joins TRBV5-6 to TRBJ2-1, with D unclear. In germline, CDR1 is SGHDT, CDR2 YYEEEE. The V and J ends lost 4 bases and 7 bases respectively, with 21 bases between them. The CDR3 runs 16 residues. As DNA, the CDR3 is TGTGCCAGCAGCCCCCTTCCACGCGGCGGCACTAATGAGCAGTTCTTC. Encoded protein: CASSPLPRGGTNEQFF. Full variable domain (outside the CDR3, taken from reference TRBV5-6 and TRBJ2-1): DAGVTQSPTHLIKTRGQQVTLRCSPKSGHDTVSWYQQALGQGPQFIFQYYEEEERQRGNFPDRFSGHQFPNYSSELNVNALLLGDSALYLCASSPLPRGGTNEQFFGPGTRLTVL.

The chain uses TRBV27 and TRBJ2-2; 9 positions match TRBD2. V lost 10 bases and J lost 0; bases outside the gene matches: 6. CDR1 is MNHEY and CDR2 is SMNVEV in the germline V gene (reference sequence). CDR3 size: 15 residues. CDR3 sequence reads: CATKLAGANTGELFF. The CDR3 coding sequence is TGTGCCACCAAATTAGCGGGAGCGAACACCGGGGAGCTGTTTTTT.

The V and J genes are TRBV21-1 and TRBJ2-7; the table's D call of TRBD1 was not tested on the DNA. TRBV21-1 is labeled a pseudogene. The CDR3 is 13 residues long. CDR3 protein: CASGGVGGYEQYF. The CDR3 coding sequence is TGTGCCAGCGGGGGTGTAGGGGGTTACGAGCAGTACTTC.

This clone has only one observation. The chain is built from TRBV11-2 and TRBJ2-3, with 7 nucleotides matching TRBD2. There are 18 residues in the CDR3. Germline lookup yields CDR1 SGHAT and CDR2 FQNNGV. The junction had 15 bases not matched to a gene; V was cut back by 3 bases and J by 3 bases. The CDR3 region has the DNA TGTGCCAGCAGCTTCTCCTTTCGGGCTGGGGGGGATACAGATACGCAGTATTTT. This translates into CASSFSFRAGGDTDTQYF.

The CDR3 DNA follows: TGTGCCAGCAGTTTGCGACAAACCGGGGAGCTGTTTTTT. Amino acid sequence: CASSLRQTGELFF. The chain couples TRBV27 to TRBJ2-2; D remains unclear. The CDR3 has 13 residues. V was shortened by 3 bases and J by 5 bases, with 7 bases between the two germline ends. Germline V CDR1 and CDR2: MNHEY, SMNVEV (reference sequence).

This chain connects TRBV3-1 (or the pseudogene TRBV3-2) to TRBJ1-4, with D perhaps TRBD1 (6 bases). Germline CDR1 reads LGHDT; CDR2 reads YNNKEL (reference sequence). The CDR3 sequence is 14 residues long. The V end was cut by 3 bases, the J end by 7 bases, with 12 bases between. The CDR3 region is CASSQQGIGEKLFF. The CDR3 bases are TGTGCCAGCAGCCAGCAGGGGATAGGTGAAAAACTGTTTTTT.

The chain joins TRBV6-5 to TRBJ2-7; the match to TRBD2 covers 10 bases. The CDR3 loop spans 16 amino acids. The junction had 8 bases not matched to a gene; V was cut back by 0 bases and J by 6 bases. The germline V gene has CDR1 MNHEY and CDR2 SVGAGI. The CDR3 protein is CASSYSIPSGSAEQYF. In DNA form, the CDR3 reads TGTGCCAGCAGTTACTCGATTCCTAGCGGGAGTGCCGAGCAGTACTTC.

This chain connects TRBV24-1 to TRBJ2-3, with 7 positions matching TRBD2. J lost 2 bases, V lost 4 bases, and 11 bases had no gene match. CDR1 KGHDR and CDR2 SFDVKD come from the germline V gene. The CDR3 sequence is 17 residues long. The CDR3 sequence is CATSDTTSAPFTDTQYF. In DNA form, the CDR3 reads TGTGCCACCAGTGACACAACTAGCGCCCCGTTCACAGATACGCAGTATTTT.

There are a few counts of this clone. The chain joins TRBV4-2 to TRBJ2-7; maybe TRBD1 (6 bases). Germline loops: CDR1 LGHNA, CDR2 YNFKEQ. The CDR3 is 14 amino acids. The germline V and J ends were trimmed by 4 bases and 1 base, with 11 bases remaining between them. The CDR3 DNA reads TGTGCCAGCAGCCTCGGGACATTTTCCTACGAGCAGTACTTC. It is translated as CASSLGTFSYEQYF.

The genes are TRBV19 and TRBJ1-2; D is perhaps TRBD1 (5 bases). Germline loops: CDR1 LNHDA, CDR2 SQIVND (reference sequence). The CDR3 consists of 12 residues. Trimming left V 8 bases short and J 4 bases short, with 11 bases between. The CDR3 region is CASGGTSYGYTF. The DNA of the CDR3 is TGTGCCAGTGGGGGGACCTCCTATGGCTACACCTTC. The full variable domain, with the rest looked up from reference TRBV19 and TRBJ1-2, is DGGITQSPKYLFRKEGQNVTLSCEQNLNHDAMYWYRQDPGQGLRLIYYSQIVNDFQKGDIAEGYSVSREKKESFPLTVTSAQKNPTAFYLCASGGTSYGYTFGSGTRLTVV.

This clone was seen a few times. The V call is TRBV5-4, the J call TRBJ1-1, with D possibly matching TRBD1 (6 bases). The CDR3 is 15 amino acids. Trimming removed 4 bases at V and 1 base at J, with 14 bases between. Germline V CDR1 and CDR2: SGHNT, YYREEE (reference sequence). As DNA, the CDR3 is TGTGCCAGCAGCACCCTACAGGGTGCGAACACTGAAGCTTTCTTT. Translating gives CASSTLQGANTEAFF.

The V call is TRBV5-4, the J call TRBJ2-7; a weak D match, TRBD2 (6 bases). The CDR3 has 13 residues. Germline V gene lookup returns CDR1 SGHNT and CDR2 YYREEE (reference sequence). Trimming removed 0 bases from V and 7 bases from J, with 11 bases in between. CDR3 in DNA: TGTGCCAGCAGCTTGGGACTAGTACTTGAGCAGTACTTC. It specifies CASSLGLVLEQYF.

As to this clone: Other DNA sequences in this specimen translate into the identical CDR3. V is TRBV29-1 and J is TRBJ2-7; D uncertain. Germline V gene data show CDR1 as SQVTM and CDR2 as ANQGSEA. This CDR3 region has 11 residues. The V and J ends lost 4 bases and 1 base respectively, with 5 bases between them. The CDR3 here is CSVGQSYEQYF. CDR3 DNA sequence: TGCAGCGTTGGACAATCCTACGAGCAGTACTTC.

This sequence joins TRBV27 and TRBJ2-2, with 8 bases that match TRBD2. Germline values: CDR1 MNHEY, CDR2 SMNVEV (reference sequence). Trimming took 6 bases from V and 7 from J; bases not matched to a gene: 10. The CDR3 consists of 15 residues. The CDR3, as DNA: TGTGCCAGCAGACGCGCGGGGGGCATAAGCGGGGAGCTGTTTTTT. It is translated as CASRRAGGISGELFF.

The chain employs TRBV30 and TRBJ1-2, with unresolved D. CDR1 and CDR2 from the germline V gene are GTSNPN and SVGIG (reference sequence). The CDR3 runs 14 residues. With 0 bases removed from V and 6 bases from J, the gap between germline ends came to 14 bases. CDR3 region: CAWSVPRFANGYTF. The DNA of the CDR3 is TGTGCCTGGAGTGTACCCAGGTTCGCCAATGGCTACACCTTC.

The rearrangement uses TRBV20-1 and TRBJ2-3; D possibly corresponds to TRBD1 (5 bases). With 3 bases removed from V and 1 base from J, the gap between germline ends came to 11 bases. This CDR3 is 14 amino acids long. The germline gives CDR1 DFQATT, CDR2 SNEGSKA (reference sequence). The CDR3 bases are TGCAGTGCTAGTCTTACAGGAGGCACAGATACGCAGTATTTT. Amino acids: CSASLTGGTDTQYF.

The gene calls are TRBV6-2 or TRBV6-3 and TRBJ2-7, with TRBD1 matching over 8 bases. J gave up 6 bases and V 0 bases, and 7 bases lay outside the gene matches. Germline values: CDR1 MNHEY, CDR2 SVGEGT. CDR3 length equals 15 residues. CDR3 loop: CASSYSPVRGREQYF. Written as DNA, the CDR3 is TGTGCCAGCAGTTACTCCCCGGTCAGGGGGCGCGAGCAGTACTTC.

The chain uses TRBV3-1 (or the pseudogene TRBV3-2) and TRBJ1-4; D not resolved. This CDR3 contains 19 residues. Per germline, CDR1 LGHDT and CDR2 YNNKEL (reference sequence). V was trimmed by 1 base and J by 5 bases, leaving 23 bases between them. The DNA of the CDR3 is TGTGCCAGCAGCCAAGGTTGGTCGACGGGTATATCCTCAAATGAAAAACTGTTTTTT. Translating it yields CASSQGWSTGISSNEKLFF.

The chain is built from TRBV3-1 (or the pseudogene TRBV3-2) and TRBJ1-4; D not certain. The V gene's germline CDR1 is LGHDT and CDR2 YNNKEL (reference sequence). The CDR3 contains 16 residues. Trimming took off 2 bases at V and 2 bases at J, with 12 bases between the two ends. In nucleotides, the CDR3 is TGTGCCAGCAGCCAATATCTCGCAGATACTAATGAAAAACTGTTTTTT. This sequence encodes CASSQYLADTNEKLFF.